The entry below describes one T cell receptor beta chain. This sample is drawn from a study of cytomegalovirus exposure and HLA in healthy donors. Here immunoSEQ multiplex PCR was the method, and the copy in TCRdb shows in-frame clones only, minus some. The table has around 55,000 clones, about nine tenths seen once. V shed 6 bases, J shed 3 bases, and the junction held 21 bases outside the gene matches. Germline assignment: CDR1 MDHEN and CDR2 SYDVKM. CDR3 length: 20 residues. The receptor's source is a man aged 18 to 35 in good health and CMV-seronegative. The J gene is TRBJ2-1, the V gene TRBV28, with 9 bases fitting TRBD1. Source material: PBMCs. CDR3 region: CASSPPRHRGPLRGYNEQFF. CDR3 DNA: TGTGCCAGCAGCCCCCCGAGACACAGGGGGCCGCTTCGGGGCTACAATGAGCAGTTCTTC.